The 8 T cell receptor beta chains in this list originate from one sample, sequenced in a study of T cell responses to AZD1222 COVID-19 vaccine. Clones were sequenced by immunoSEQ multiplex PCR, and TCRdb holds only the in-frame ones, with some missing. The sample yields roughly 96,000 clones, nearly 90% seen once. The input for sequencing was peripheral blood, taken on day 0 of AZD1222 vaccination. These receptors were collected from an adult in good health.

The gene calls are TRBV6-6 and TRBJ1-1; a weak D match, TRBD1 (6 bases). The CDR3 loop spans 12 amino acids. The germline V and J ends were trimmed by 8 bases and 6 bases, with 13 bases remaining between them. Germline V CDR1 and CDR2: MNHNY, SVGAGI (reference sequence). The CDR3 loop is CASRGQTAEAFF. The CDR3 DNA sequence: TGTGCCAGCCGGGGGCAGACTGCTGAAGCTTTCTTT.

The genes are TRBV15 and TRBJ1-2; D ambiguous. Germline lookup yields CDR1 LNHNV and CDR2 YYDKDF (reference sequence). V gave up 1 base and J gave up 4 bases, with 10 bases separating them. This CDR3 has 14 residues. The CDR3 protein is CATSRAPFGYGYTF. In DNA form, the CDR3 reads TGTGCCACCAGCAGAGCCCCGTTCGGCTATGGCTACACCTTC.

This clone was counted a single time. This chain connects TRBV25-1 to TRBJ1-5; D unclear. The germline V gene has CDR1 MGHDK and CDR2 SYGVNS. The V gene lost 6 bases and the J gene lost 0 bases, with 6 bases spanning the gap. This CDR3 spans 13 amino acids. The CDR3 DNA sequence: TGTGCCAGCAGGAGGGATAGCAATCAGCCCCAGCATTTT. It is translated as CASRRDSNQPQHF.

CDR3 sequence (DNA): TGTGCCAGCAGCTTAGGGTCTGGGGCCAACGTCCTGACTTTC. Translating gives CASSLGSGANVLTF. The chain recombines TRBV7-2 with TRBJ2-6; D is unclear. This CDR3 has 14 residues. Trimming took off 1 base at V and 1 base at J, with 2 bases between the two ends. Germline lookup yields CDR1 SGHTA and CDR2 FQGNSA. The full variable domain, its missing parts supplied by reference TRBV7-2 and TRBJ2-6, is GAGVSQSPSNKVTEKGKDVELRCDPISGHTALYWYRQSLGQGLEFLIYFQGNSAPDKSGLPSDRFSAERTGGSVSTLTIQRTQQEDSAVYLCASSLGSGANVLTFGAGSRLTVL.

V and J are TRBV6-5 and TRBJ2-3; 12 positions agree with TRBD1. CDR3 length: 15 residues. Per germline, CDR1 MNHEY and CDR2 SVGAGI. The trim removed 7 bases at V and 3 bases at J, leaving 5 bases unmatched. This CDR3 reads CASIKGQGATDTQYF. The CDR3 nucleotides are TGTGCCAGCATAAAGGGACAGGGGGCAACAGATACGCAGTATTTT.

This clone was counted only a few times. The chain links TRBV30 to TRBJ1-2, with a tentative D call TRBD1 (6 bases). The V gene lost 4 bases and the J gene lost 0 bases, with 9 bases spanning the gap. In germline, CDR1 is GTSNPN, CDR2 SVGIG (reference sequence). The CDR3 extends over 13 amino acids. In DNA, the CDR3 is TGTGCCTGGAACGGACAGCCTAACTATGGCTACACCTTC. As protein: CAWNGQPNYGYTF.

In DNA form, the CDR3 reads TGTGCCAGCACCTTTGACAGGGGGCGAGAGACCCAGTACTTC. Its translation is CASTFDRGRETQYF. V usage is TRBV2 and J usage is TRBJ2-5; 10 bases fit TRBD1. With 7 bases clipped from V and 4 bases from J, the junction kept 6 bases outside the gene matches. Germline V CDR1 and CDR2: SNHLY, FYNNEI. The CDR3 is 14 amino acids.

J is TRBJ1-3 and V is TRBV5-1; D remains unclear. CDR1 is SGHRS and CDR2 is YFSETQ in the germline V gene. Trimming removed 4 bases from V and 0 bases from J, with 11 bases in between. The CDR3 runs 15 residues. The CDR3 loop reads CASSPGVFSGNTIYF. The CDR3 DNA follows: TGCGCCAGCAGCCCGGGCGTATTCTCTGGAAACACCATATATTTT.